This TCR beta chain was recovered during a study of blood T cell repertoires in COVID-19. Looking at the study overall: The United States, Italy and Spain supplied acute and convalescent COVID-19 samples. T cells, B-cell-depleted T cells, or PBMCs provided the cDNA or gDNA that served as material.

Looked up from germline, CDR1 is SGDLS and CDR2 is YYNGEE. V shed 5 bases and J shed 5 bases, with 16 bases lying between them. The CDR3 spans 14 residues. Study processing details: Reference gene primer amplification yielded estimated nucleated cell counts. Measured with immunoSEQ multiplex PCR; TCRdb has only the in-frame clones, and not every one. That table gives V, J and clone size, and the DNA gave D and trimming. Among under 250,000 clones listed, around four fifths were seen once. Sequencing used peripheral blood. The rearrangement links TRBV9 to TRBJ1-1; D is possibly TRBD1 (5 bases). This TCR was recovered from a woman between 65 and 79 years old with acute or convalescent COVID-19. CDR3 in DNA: TGTGCCAGCAGTGTGGAAGGCTCAGGGACTGAAGCTTTCTTT. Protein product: CASSVEGSGTEAFF.